This is a list of T cell receptor beta chains from one sample in a study of cytomegalovirus exposure and HLA in healthy donors. Sequenced by immunoSEQ multiplex PCR; TCRdb stores in-frame clones only, minus some. The data contain fewer than 150,000 clones, around four fifths of them singletons. The material sequenced was PBMCs. Receptor source: a young man in good health and CMV-seronegative. The CDR3 runs from the conserved cysteine through the conserved F or W. A D gene is named only where the DNA matches it firmly. The listing skips clone size in some rows; elsewhere it reads once, few, many or a size class.

J	V	size	D	CDR3	DNA
TRBJ2-6	TRBV5-4	few	.	CASSLAGSGANVLTF	TGTGCCAGCAGCTTGGCCGGGTCTGGGGCCAACGTCCTGACTTTC
TRBJ1-3	TRBV7-2	.	TRBD1	CASSSLRTGGNTIYF	TGTGCCAGCAGCTCACTTAGGACAGGGGGAAACACCATATATTTT
TRBJ2-3	TRBV28	.	.	CAISVRVTDTQYF	TGTGCCATCTCCGTTCGGGTTACAGATACGCAGTATTTT
TRBJ2-1	TRBV27	.	TRBD2	CASSLSALRARGLAGHEQFF	TGTGCCAGCAGTTTATCGGCTCTTAGAGCCCGTGGACTAGCGGGACATGAGCAGTTCTTC
TRBJ1-6	TRBV15	.	.	CATSTLTGPHSPLHF	TGTGCCACCAGCACTTTAACAGGGCCTCATTCACCCCTCCACTTT
TRBJ2-5	TRBV4-1	few	TRBD2	CARGGIQETQYF	TGCGCCAGGGGAGGGATACAAGAGACCCAGTACTTC
TRBJ2-1	TRBV5-1	.	TRBD2	CASSLVSSGSGEQFF	TGCGCCAGCAGCTTGGTATCTAGCGGGAGCGGTGAGCAGTTCTTC
TRBJ2-1	TRBV19	.	.	CASSQLSYNEQFF	TGTGCCAGTAGTCAACTGAGCTACAATGAGCAGTTCTTC
TRBJ1-1	TRBV29-1	.	.	CSVFRTEAFF	TGCAGCGTTTTCCGGACTGAAGCTTTCTTT
TRBJ2-5	TRBV7-2	once	.	CASSPDGGRETQYF	TGTGCCAGCAGCCCTGATGGAGGCAGAGAGACCCAGTACTTC
TRBJ2-1	TRBV6-1	.	TRBD1	CASGTRTGRINEQFF	TGTGCCAGCGGGACCAGGACAGGGAGGATCAATGAGCAGTTCTTC
TRBJ1-5	TRBV5-1	.	.	CASSLEQGNQPQHF	TGCGCCAGCAGCTTGGAACAGGGAAATCAGCCCCAGCATTTT
TRBJ2-3	TRBV28	.	TRBD2	CASRITSGGPADTQYF	TGTGCCAGCAGGATTACTAGCGGGGGGCCCGCAGATACGCAGTATTTT
TRBJ2-1	TRBV28	.	TRBD2	CASRIAGGEGYEQFF	TGTGCCAGCAGAATAGCGGGAGGTGAGGGGTATGAGCAGTTCTTC
TRBJ1-6	TRBV4-2	.	.	CASSQDANRESPLHF	TGTGCCAGCAGCCAAGATGCGAACAGAGAATCACCCCTCCACTTT
TRBJ1-1	TRBV4-1	.	.	CASSQGASHAFF	TGCGCCAGCAGCCAAGGAGCGAGTCATGCTTTCTTT
TRBJ2-7	TRBV4-1	.	TRBD2	CASSQRLAGGSYEQYF	TGCGCCAGCAGCCAAAGACTAGCGGGAGGGTCCTACGAGCAGTACTTC
TRBJ2-1	TRBV25-1	.	TRBD2	CATSPGGRVNEQFF	TGTGCCACCTCCCCGGGGGGTCGAGTCAATGAGCAGTTCTTC
TRBJ2-7	TRBV29-1	.	TRBD1	CSVGQGITYEQYF	TGCAGCGTAGGACAGGGAATAACGTACGAGCAGTACTTC
TRBJ2-3	TRBV6-5	.	.	CASSYFSWDTQYF	TGTGCCAGCAGTTACTTTAGCTGGGATACGCAGTATTTT
TRBJ2-5	TRBV30	.	TRBD2	CAWSLRLAGVRGETQYF	TGTGCCTGGAGTCTAAGACTAGCGGGAGTTAGAGGAGAGACCCAGTACTTC
TRBJ2-7	TRBV28	.	TRBD2	CASSSPGLAGEEQYF	TGTGCCAGCAGTTCTCCAGGACTAGCGGGGGAAGAGCAGTACTTC
TRBJ1-4	TRBV28	.	.	CASREPRPNEKLFF	TGTGCCAGCAGGGAGCCTCGGCCTAATGAAAAACTGTTTTTT
TRBJ2-2	TRBV7-9	.	TRBD2	CASSSPGTSGNTGELFF	TGTGCCAGCAGCTCCCCGGGGACTAGCGGGAACACCGGGGAGCTGTTTTTT
TRBJ2-7	TRBV2	.	.	CASSDGRVPYEQYF	TGTGCCAGCAGTGACGGCAGGGTACCCTACGAGCAGTACTTC
TRBJ2-2	TRBV7-3	.	TRBD2	CASSGIAGVNTGELFF	TGTGCCAGCAGTGGGATAGCGGGAGTAAACACCGGGGAGCTGTTTTTT
TRBJ1-1	TRBV6-5	.	.	CASSPGGANTEAFF	TGTGCCAGCAGCCCCGGGGGGGCAAACACTGAAGCTTTCTTT
TRBJ2-2	TRBV2	once	.	CASKETGLGTGELFF	TGTGCCAGCAAGGAAACAGGGCTGGGCACCGGGGAGCTGTTTTTT
TRBJ1-2	TRBV2	.	.	CASAPQGYNGYTF	TGTGCCAGCGCCCCCCAGGGGTATAATGGCTACACCTTC
TRBJ1-1	TRBV4-1	.	.	CASSPTGLQPWNTEAFF	TGCGCCAGCAGCCCTACGGGACTGCAACCCTGGAACACTGAAGCTTTCTTT
TRBJ1-4	TRBV7-2	.	.	CASSRQGLSNEKLFF	TGTGCCAGCAGCCGCCAGGGCCTCTCTAATGAAAAACTGTTTTTT
TRBJ2-7	TRBV28	.	TRBD1	CASSFLDRDSYEQYF	TGTGCCAGCAGTTTCCTGGACAGGGATTCCTACGAGCAGTACTTC
TRBJ2-2	TRBV5-1	.	TRBD2	CASSLVTSGNTGELFF	TGCGCCAGCAGCTTGGTGACTAGCGGGAACACCGGGGAGCTGTTTTTT
TRBJ2-4	TRBV5-1	.	TRBD1	CASSLARQGLAKNIQYF	TGCGCCAGCAGCTTGGCCCGACAGGGTTTAGCTAAAAACATTCAGTACTTC
TRBJ1-3	TRBV7-9	.	.	CASSSSRRQGNTIYF	TGTGCCAGCAGCTCATCTCGGAGGCAGGGGAACACCATATATTTT
TRBJ1-2	TRBV15	.	TRBD1	CATSRDLGQGRGYTF	TGTGCCACCAGCAGAGATCTAGGACAGGGCCGTGGCTACACCTTC
TRBJ1-1	TRBV28	.	TRBD1	CASSPLLLNTGGELTEAFF	TGTGCCAGCAGTCCCCTGCTATTGAACACAGGGGGCGAGCTCACTGAAGCTTTCTTT
TRBJ1-1	TRBV6-4	.	.	CASCPASGHQRAFF	TGTGCCAGCTGCCCTGCGTCAGGACACCAAAGGGCTTTCTTT
TRBJ2-1	TRBV10-2	few	TRBD2	CASRSIGPPSGKSDEQFF	TGCGCCAGCAGGTCCATCGGGCCACCTAGCGGGAAGTCCGATGAGCAGTTCTTC
TRBJ2-6	TRBV2	once	.	CASSGQGSLSGANVLTF	TGTGCCAGCAGTGGGCAGGGTTCCCTCTCTGGGGCCAACGTCCTGACTTTC
TRBJ1-5	TRBV19	once	.	CASSIVEGTSNQPQHF	TGTGCCAGTAGTATAGTAGAGGGAACAAGCAATCAGCCCCAGCATTTT
TRBJ1-1	TRBV6-5	.	.	CASSYYYRNTEAFF	TGTGCCAGCAGTTACTATTATAGAAACACTGAAGCTTTCTTT
TRBJ2-7	TRBV6-6	few	TRBD2	CASKKREGPEQYF	TGTGCCAGCAAAAAGCGGGAGGGCCCCGAGCAGTACTTC
TRBJ1-2	TRBV28	.	TRBD1	CASSLETGRRYGYTF	TGTGCCAGCAGTTTGGAGACAGGGAGGAGGTATGGCTACACCTTC
TRBJ2-5	TRBV28	.	TRBD2	CASSSVGGYGETQYF	TGTGCCAGCAGTTCCGTCGGGGGGTACGGCGAGACCCAGTACTTC
TRBJ2-7	TRBV6-6	.	.	CASSSHSGGASYEQYF	TGTGCCAGCAGTTCCCATTCGGGGGGCGCATCCTACGAGCAGTACTTC